The clone carrying this T cell receptor beta chain occurred many times. Its antigen is not identified. This CDR3 has 14 residues. With V trimmed by 5 bases and J by 2 bases, 3 bases remained unmatched. CDR1 ENHRY and CDR2 SYGVKD come from the germline V gene. Combining iRepertoire HTBI primers with Arm-PCR of CDR3 regions, the authors built TCR beta libraries. Via MiXCR, TCRdb re-called the multiplex PCR reads, giving one row per CDR3 protein. Of about 540,000 distinct CDR3 sequences in the sample, approximately 12% were seen once. Time point defined: newly diagnosed GD, antithyroid drugs for less than 3 months. The TCR library was made from RNA extracted from PBMCs. These data originate in a study of regulatory T cells in long-lasting Graves disease. Study outcomes and limitations: Persistent disease showed a preference for TRBV28, TRBJ1-2 and TRBJ2-5. Relative to new patients (around 1,000), persistent patients exhibited greater sharing of public clonotypes (around 2,700).

A further study also used this sample, focusing on T cells in Graves' hyperthyroidism and ophthalmopathy. This second report adds: Graves' hyperthyroidism is called stable when ophthalmopathy does not progress within 18 months. Diagnoses were established using clinical symptoms, serum thyroxine and TRAb, thyroid ultrasound and orbital computed tomography.

The V gene is TRBV10-3, the J gene TRBJ2-1; TRBD1 matches 7 bases. The sequenced sample was peripheral blood mononuclear cells (PBMCs), obtained at new diagnosis, from a patient treated with antithyroid drugs. The TCR originated in a man aged 30-40 years with Graves disease. In DNA, the CDR3 is TGTGCCATCAGTTGGACAGGACCCTACAATGAGCAGTTCTTC. It encodes CAISWTGPYNEQFF.